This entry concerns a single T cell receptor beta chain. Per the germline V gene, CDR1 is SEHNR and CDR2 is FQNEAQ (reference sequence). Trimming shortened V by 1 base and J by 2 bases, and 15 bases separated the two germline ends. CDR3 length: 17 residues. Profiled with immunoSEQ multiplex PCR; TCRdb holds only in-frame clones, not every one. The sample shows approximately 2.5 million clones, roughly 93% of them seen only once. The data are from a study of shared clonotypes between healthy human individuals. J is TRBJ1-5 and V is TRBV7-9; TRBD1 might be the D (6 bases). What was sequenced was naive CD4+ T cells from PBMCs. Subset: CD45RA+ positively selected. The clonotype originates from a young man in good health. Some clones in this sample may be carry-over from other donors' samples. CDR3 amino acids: CASSLGRDRSRNQPQHF. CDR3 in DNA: TGTGCCAGCAGCTTAGGGCGCGACAGGAGTCGCAATCAGCCCCAGCATTTT.